A selection of T cell receptor beta chains follows, all from one sample in a study of human T cells and chemical hapten exposure. Via MiXCR, TCRdb re-called the RACE reads, giving one row per CDR3 protein. The sample comprises roughly 360,000 distinct CDR3 sequences, approximately 5% of which are singletons, and approximately 2.3% rests with the top ten. Source: whole blood, taken in connection with sensitization to the hapten diphenylcyclopropenone (DPC). All receptors derive from a woman between 50 and 59 years old with alopecia areata. Some clones in this sample may be carry-over from other donors' samples. The CDR3 runs from the conserved cysteine through the conserved F or W. D genes are given only for firm matches. Clone size, where shown, is once, few, many, or a class for clones that have expanded.

j_call v_call d_call clone_size cdr3_aa cdr3_nt
TRBJ2-3 TRBV5-4 TRBD2 few CASSSFSGRGITDTQYF TGTGCCAGCAGCTCCTTTAGCGGGAGGGGGATCACAGATACGCAGTATTTT
TRBJ2-1 TRBV27 . many CASSSLGYNEQFF TGTGCCAGCAGTTCACTAGGATACAATGAGCAGTTCTTC
TRBJ2-2 TRBV12-3/TRBV12-4 . . CASSLAGRGELFF TGTGCCAGCAGTTTAGCGGGTAGAGGGGAGCTGTTTTTT
TRBJ2-7 TRBV6-2/TRBV6-3 . few CASRRIPSSYEQYF TGTGCCAGCAGACGGATCCCTAGCTCCTACGAGCAGTACTTC
TRBJ1-6 TRBV5-1 TRBD1 few CASSLGQGAGNSPLHF TGCGCCAGCAGCTTGGGACAGGGGGCAGGTAATTCACCCCTCCACTTT
TRBJ2-5 TRBV7-9 TRBD2 many CASSPGLAGNQETQYF TGTGCCAGCAGCCCAGGACTAGCGGGAAACCAAGAGACCCAGTACTTC
TRBJ2-7 TRBV5-1 . . CASTILPAGEQYF TGCGCCAGTACCATCCTGCCAGCAGGGGAGCAGTACTTC
TRBJ1-1 TRBV3-1 . many CASSRTLNTEAFF TGTGCCAGCAGCCGGACTTTGAACACTGAAGCTTTCTTT
TRBJ2-1 TRBV7-7 . few CASSLDESNEQFF TGTGCCAGCAGCTTAGACGAAAGCAATGAGCAGTTCTTC
TRBJ1-2 TRBV12-3/TRBV12-4 . many CASSFQADGYTF TGTGCCAGCAGTTTCCAGGCTGATGGCTACACCTTC
TRBJ2-3 TRBV12-3/TRBV12-4 . . CASSLAGTPTDTQYF TGTGCCAGCAGTTTAGCGGGGACGCCCACAGATACGCAGTATTTT
TRBJ2-5 TRBV29-1 TRBD2 many CSVQEREVGETQYF TGCAGCGTTCAGGAGCGGGAGGTCGGGGAGACCCAGTACTTC
TRBJ1-2 TRBV6-1 . . CASSAPGYYGYTF TGTGCCAGCAGTGCTCCAGGGTACTATGGCTACACCTTC
TRBJ1-1 TRBV6-5 . few CAIRAGPNTEAFF TGTGCCATCCGTGCAGGGCCTAACACTGAAGCTTTCTTT
TRBJ2-4 TRBV12-3/TRBV12-4 TRBD1 many CASSTPRTGENIQYF TGTGCCAGCAGCACCCCTCGGACAGGAGAAAACATTCAGTACTTC
TRBJ2-6 TRBV2 . few CASKVEAGANVLTF TGTGCCAGCAAAGTGGAGGCTGGGGCCAACGTCCTGACTTTC
TRBJ1-5 TRBV7-3 . many CASSFSQFSRRQPQHF TGTGCCAGCAGCTTCTCCCAATTTTCCCGGCGGCAGCCCCAGCATTTT
TRBJ2-3 TRBV28 TRBD1 many CASSLPGQGTDTQYF TGTGCCAGCAGTTTACCGGGACAGGGTACAGATACGCAGTATTTT
TRBJ1-1 TRBV14 . many CASSQDSTVKEAFF TGTGCCAGCAGCCAAGATTCGACAGTCAAGGAAGCTTTCTTT
TRBJ1-4 TRBV7-6 . many CASSLVAGLNEKLFF TGTGCCAGCAGCTTAGTCGCAGGGCTTAATGAAAAACTGTTTTTT
TRBJ1-1 TRBV6-1 . many CASEGLNTEAFF TGTGCCAGCGAGGGGTTGAACACTGAAGCTTTCTTT
TRBJ1-5 TRBV28 . many CASSFFGGSLQPQHF TGTGCCAGCAGTTTTTTTGGGGGTTCATTGCAGCCCCAGCATTTT
TRBJ2-7 TRBV28 . many CASPMLGLEYYEQYF TGTGCCAGCCCTATGCTAGGCTTGGAGTACTACGAGCAGTACTTC
TRBJ2-5 TRBV7-9 . few CASSLGLGGLETQYF TGTGCCAGCAGCTTAGGGCTAGGGGGACTGGAGACCCAGTACTTC
TRBJ1-1 TRBV10-3 TRBD1 many CAIRGQGNEGTEAFF TGTGCCATCAGGGGACAGGGGAATGAGGGCACTGAAGCTTTCTTT
TRBJ1-3 TRBV5-4 TRBD1 many CASRSGGFGGNTIYF TGTGCCAGCAGATCAGGGGGCTTTGGGGGAAACACCATATATTTT
TRBJ2-3 TRBV29-1 . few CSVELPLERAPDTQYF TGCAGCGTTGAACTCCCCCTAGAGCGGGCCCCAGATACGCAGTATTTT
TRBJ2-7 TRBV5-1 . many CASSLDAAQYF TGCGCCAGCAGCCTAGATGCGGCGCAGTACTTC
TRBJ2-3 TRBV15 TRBD2 . CATSPGTSGRSDTQYF TGTGCCACCAGCCCCGGGACTAGCGGAAGATCAGATACGCAGTATTTT
TRBJ2-3 TRBV2 . . CASSEQVGSADTQYF TGTGCCAGCAGTGAACAGGTCGGGAGCGCAGATACGCAGTATTTT
TRBJ2-7 TRBV10-3 . few CAISDLQRPHEQYF TGTGCCATCAGTGATCTGCAGAGGCCCCACGAGCAGTACTTC
TRBJ2-1 TRBV5-1 TRBD1 many CASSLGQGYGEQFF TGCGCCAGCAGCTTGGGACAGGGGTACGGTGAGCAGTTCTTC
TRBJ2-5 TRBV10-3 TRBD2 many CAISDPLSGTQETQYF TGTGCCATCAGTGACCCCCTTAGCGGGACCCAAGAGACCCAGTACTTC
TRBJ1-6 TRBV6-5 . . CASSYSGPGPRSPLHF TGTGCCAGCAGTTACTCGGGACCGGGCCCCCGTTCACCCCTCCACTTT
TRBJ2-3 TRBV29-1 . . CSVEAADTRTDTQYF TGCAGCGTTGAGGCGGCGGACACCCGCACAGATACGCAGTATTTT
TRBJ1-1 TRBV29-1 . many CSANREGTMNTEAFF TGCAGCGCCAACAGGGAGGGGACCATGAACACTGAAGCTTTCTTT
TRBJ1-5 TRBV5-1 . many CASSLGDGRGQPQHF TGCGCCAGCAGCTTGGGTGACGGCCGGGGGCAGCCCCAGCATTTT
TRBJ1-4 TRBV29-1 TRBD1 . CSAGQGYEKLFF TGCAGCGCGGGACAGGGCTATGAAAAACTGTTTTTT
TRBJ1-5 TRBV12-3/TRBV12-4 . many CASSFLITASPNQPQHF TGTGCCAGCAGTTTCTTGATAACAGCAAGCCCCAATCAGCCCCAGCATTTT
TRBJ2-1 TRBV12-3/TRBV12-4 TRBD2 . CASSSWVAGGGNEQFF TGTGCCAGCAGTTCTTGGGTAGCGGGGGGAGGAAATGAGCAGTTCTTC
TRBJ2-7 TRBV27 . many CASSFSRDAAYEQYF TGTGCCAGCAGTTTTTCCCGGGACGCAGCCTACGAGCAGTACTTC
TRBJ2-1 TRBV29-1 TRBD2 few CSGKPSGRGFEQFF TGCAGCGGGAAACCTAGCGGGAGGGGGTTTGAGCAGTTCTTC
TRBJ1-1 TRBV28 . many CASSPTVYTEAFF TGTGCCAGCAGCCCCACGGTTTACACTGAAGCTTTCTTT
TRBJ2-3 TRBV10-2 TRBD1 few CASTAGTESTDTQYF TGCGCCAGCACTGCCGGGACAGAGAGCACAGATACGCAGTATTTT
TRBJ1-4 TRBV12-3/TRBV12-4 . many CASSAAVNEKLFF TGTGCCAGCAGCGCCGCCGTAAATGAAAAACTGTTTTTT
TRBJ2-3 TRBV2 . many CASRRDSTDTQYF TGTGCCAGCAGGAGGGACAGCACAGATACGCAGTATTTT
TRBJ1-2 TRBV20-1 TRBD1 few CSASNRGLNGYTF TGCAGTGCTAGTAACAGGGGGCTTAATGGCTACACCTTC
TRBJ1-5 TRBV20-1 . many CSARSGDQPQHF TGCAGTGCTAGGTCAGGGGACCAGCCCCAGCATTTT
TRBJ2-5 TRBV29-1 . . CSVVWRGRETQYF .
TRBJ2-7 TRBV3-1 TRBD2 few CASSQDAGLAIYEQYF TGTGCCAGCAGCCAAGATGCAGGACTAGCTATCTACGAGCAGTACTTC
TRBJ1-1 TRBV27 . . CASSLRRTAEAFF TGTGCCAGCAGTTTACGCCGGACGGCTGAAGCTTTCTTT
TRBJ2-3 TRBV5-4 . . CASSPEGAGSADTQYF TGTGCCAGCAGCCCCGAAGGGGCAGGTAGCGCAGATACGCAGTATTTT
TRBJ1-3 TRBV5-1 . many CASSLGSGGNTIYF TGCGCCAGCAGCTTGGGGTCAGGCGGAAACACCATATATTTT
TRBJ2-3 TRBV29-1 TRBD2 few CSGEASGSADTQYF TGCAGCGGGGAGGCTAGCGGGAGTGCAGATACGCAGTATTTT
TRBJ2-7 TRBV28 TRBD2 many CASRRPRDYYYEQYF TGTGCCAGCAGAAGACCACGGGACTATTACTACGAGCAGTACTTC
TRBJ2-7 TRBV6-5 . many CASSSPRESDEQYF TGTGCCAGCAGTTCCCCCAGGGAATCGGACGAGCAGTACTTC
TRBJ2-7 TRBV20-1 . . CSAPWGPSEYF TGCAGTGCCCCATGGGGCCCTTCAGAGTACTTC